The source of this T cell receptor beta chain is a study of blood T cell repertoires in COVID-19. For the study at large: Sites in the United States, Italy and Spain provided acute and convalescent COVID-19 samples. T cells, B-cell-depleted T cells, or PBMCs provided the cDNA or gDNA that served as material.

Authors' analysis steps: Amplifying reference gene primers gave estimates of nucleated cell counts. Sequenced by immunoSEQ multiplex PCR; TCRdb stores in-frame clones only, minus some. V, J and clone size are those of that table, while D and trimming were read from the DNA. The sample carries roughly 100,000 clones, approximately 84% recorded once. Germline V gene lookup returns CDR1 MRHNA and CDR2 SNTAGT. V gave up 5 bases and J gave up 2 bases; unmatched junction bases: 2. The CDR3 sequence is 13 residues long. The sequenced material came from peripheral blood. This TCR derives from a man aged 65-85 years with acute or convalescent COVID-19. J is TRBJ2-5 and V is TRBV6-4, with 7 bases fitting TRBD1. In DNA, the CDR3 is TGTGCCAGCAGTCGGGACAGACAAGAGACCCAGTACTTC. Its translation: CASSRDRQETQYF.